These 4 T cell receptor delta chains share one sample of origin, sequenced in a study of gamma-delta chains in newborns, infants, children. TCRdb re-processed the reads via CATT. The sample records roughly 3,500 delta-chain clones, 0.25% to 0.3% being singletons. Specimen: blood. Receptors originate from a child who was a newborn, infant or young child, either healthy, febrile or measles-vaccinated (not recorded which).

This clone has just a few counts. The junction and the germline gene differ at one end; a read error may be behind it. The chain combines TRDV2 with TRDJ2; 8 bases map to TRDD3. CDR3 size: 15 residues. CDR1 and CDR2 from the germline V gene are GEAIGNYY and EKD. The CDR3 is CACDLLGAPTAHLFF. The CDR3 bases are TGTGCCTGTGACCTACTGGGGGCCCCGACAGCACACCTCTTCTTT.

This clone has only a few counts. It is likely a read error: a sequence one base away is far more abundant. J is TRDJ1 and V is TRDV1; 11 nucleotides line up with TRDD3. Per the germline V gene, CDR1 is TSWWSYY and CDR2 is QGS. The CDR3 covers 24 residues. CDR3 sequence: CALGTRRVPDQLGDTRQYTDELIF. The DNA for the CDR3 is TGTGCTCTTGGGACAAGGAGGGTGCCTGATCAGTTGGGGGATACGCGCCAGTACACCGATGAACTCATCTTT.

Remarks on this clone: Given a much more abundant clone one base away, this may be a read error. Other DNA sequences within the sample encode an identical CDR3. The chain employs TRDV2 and TRDJ3, with 13 bases fitting TRDD3. Germline CDR1 GEAIGNYY, CDR2 EKD. The V gene end was trimmed by 4 bases and the J gene end by 2 bases; junction bases not matched to a gene: 10. CDR3 length equals 20 residues. CDR3 sequence (DNA): TGTGCCTGTGATACCGGAAACTGGGGGATACGGGCCTGGGACACCCGACAGATGTTTTTC. It translates to CACDTGNWGIRAWDTRQMFF.

This clone came up a few times. A far larger clone is just one base off, so this is likely a read error. The chain combines TRDV2 with TRDJ3, with TRDD3 matching 7 bases. Germline assignment: CDR1 GEAIGNYY and CDR2 EKD. CDR3 length equals 19 residues. V dropped 0 bases and J dropped 0; count of bases not matched to a gene: 7. CDR3 nucleotides: TGTGCCTGTGACACCTGGGGGACACAGGTCTCCTGGGACACCCGACAGATGTTTTTC. Protein sequence: CACDTWGTQVSWDTRQMFF.